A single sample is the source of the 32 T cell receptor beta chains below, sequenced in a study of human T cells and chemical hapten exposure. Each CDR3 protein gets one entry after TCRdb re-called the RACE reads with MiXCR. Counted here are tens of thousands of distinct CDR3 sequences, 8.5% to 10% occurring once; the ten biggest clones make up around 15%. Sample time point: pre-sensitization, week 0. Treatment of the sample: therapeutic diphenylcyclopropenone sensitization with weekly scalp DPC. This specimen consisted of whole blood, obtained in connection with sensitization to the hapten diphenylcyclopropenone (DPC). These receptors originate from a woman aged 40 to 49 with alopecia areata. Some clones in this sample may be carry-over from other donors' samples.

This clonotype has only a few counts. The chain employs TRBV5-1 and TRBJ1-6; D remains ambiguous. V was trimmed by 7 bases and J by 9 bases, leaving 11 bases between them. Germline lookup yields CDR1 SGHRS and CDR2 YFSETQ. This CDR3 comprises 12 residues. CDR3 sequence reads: CASLAFFSPLHF. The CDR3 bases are TGCGCCAGCCTCGCCTTCTTTTCACCCCTCCACTTT.

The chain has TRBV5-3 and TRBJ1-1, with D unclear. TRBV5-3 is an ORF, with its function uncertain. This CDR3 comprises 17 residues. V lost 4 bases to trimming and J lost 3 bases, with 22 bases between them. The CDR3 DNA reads TGTGCCAGAAGCCACGCGAGTGCGTTTGGGGTGGACACTGAAGCTTTCTTT. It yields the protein CARSHASAFGVDTEAFF.

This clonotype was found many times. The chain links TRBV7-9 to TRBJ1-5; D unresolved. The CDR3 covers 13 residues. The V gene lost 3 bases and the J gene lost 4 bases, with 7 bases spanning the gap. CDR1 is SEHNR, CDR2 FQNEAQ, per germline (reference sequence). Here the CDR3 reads CASSLSPNQPQHF. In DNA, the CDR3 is TGTGCCAGCAGCTTGAGCCCGAATCAGCCCCAGCATTTT.

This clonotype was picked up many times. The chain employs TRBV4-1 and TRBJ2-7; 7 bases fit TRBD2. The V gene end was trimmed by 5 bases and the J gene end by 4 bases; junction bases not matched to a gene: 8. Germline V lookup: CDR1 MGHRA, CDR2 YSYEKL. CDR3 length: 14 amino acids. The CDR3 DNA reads TGCGCCAGCAGCAAAGGGAGGGTTGGGTACGAGCAGTACTTC. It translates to CASSKGRVGYEQYF.

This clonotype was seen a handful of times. The CDR3 is CASSRRSGTGENEQYF. Here the CDR3 DNA reads TGTGCCAGCAGCCGCAGATCCGGGACGGGGGAGAACGAGCAGTACTTC. This chain connects TRBV3-1 to TRBJ2-7, with D perhaps TRBD2 (6 bases). V lost 4 bases and J lost 5, with 21 bases in between. CDR1 LGHDT and CDR2 YNNKEL come from the germline V gene (reference sequence). CDR3 length: 16 amino acids.

In DNA, the CDR3 is TGTGCCAGCAGCAAAGGATCGCCGGGACGCGTAAATTCACCCCTCCACTTT. As protein: CASSKGSPGRVNSPLHF. The genes are TRBV21-1 and TRBJ1-6; TRBD1 reflects the table's D call only, with no check against the DNA. TRBV21-1 is a pseudogene. CDR3 size: 17 residues.

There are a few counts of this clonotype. The CDR3 reads CASSQEFWGAEGYGYTF. CDR3 coding DNA: TGTGCCAGCAGCCAAGAATTCTGGGGGGCAGAAGGGTATGGCTACACCTTC. This chain connects TRBV14 to TRBJ1-2; a possible D gene is TRBD1 (6 bases). Germline loops: CDR1 SGHDN, CDR2 FVKESK. CDR3 size: 17 residues. V lost 0 bases, J lost 5 bases, and 19 bases lay in between.

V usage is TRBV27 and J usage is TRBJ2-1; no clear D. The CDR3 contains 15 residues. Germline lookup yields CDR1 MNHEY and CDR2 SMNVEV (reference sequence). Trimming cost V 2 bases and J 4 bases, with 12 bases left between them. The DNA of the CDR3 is TGTGCCAGCAGTTTAGGCAGGTACCTATACAATGAGCAGTTCTTC. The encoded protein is CASSLGRYLYNEQFF.

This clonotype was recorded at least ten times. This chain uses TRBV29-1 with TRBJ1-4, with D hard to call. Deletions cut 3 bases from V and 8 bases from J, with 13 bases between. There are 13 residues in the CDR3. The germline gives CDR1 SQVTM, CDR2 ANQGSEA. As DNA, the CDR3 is TGCAGCGTTGAGGTGGACGCGAGGGAAAAACTGTTTTTT. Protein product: CSVEVDAREKLFF.

CDR3 residues: CASSLTGNEQFF. The CDR3 DNA reads TGCGCCAGCAGCTTGACAGGGAATGAGCAGTTCTTC. The J gene is TRBJ2-1, the V gene TRBV5-1; a possible D gene is TRBD1 (6 bases). Germline CDR1 reads SGHRS; CDR2 reads YFSETQ. V was clipped by 1 base and J by 7 bases, with 6 bases between them. This CDR3 region has 12 residues.

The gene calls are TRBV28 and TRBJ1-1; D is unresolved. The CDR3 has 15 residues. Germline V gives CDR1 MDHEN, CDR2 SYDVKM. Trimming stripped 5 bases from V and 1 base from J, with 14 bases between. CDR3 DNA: TGTGCCAGCAGTCCTGAGGAGGGCCGGAACACTGAAGCTTTCTTT. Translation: CASSPEEGRNTEAFF.

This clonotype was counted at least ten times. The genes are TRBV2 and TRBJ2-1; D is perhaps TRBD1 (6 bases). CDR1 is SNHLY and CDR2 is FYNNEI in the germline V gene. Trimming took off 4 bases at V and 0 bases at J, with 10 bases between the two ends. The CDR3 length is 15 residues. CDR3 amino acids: CASSGGPSSYNEQFF. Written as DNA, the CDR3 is TGTGCCAGCAGTGGGGGGCCGAGCTCCTACAATGAGCAGTTCTTC.

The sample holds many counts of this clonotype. The DNA for the CDR3 is TGTGCCAGCTCACCGATGCCCCCCCTCCCCCCGGTGGGGGAGCAGTACTTC. Its translation is CASSPMPPLPPVGEQYF. V and J are TRBV18 and TRBJ2-7; D gene uncertain. Trimming took off 3 bases at V and 7 bases at J, with 25 bases between the two ends. CDR3 size: 17 residues. Germline values: CDR1 KGHSH, CDR2 LQKENI.

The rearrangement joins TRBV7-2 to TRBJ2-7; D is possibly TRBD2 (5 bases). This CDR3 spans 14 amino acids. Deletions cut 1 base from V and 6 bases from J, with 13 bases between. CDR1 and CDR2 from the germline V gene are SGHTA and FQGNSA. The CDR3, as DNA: TGTGCCAGCAGCTTAGTGGCTAGCTCAGGCGAGCAGTACTTC. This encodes CASSLVASSGEQYF.

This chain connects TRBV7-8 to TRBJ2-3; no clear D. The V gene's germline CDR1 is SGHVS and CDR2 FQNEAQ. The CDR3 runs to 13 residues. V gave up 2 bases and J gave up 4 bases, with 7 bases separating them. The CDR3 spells CASSLKKSDTQYF. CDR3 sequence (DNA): TGTGCCAGCAGCTTAAAGAAGTCAGATACGCAGTATTTT.

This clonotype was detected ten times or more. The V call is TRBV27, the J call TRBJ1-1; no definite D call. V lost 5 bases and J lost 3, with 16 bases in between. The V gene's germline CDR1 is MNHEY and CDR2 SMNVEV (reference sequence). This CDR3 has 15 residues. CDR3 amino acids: CASSRRSPWYTEAFF. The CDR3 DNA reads TGTGCCAGCAGTAGGAGGAGTCCCTGGTACACTGAAGCTTTCTTT.

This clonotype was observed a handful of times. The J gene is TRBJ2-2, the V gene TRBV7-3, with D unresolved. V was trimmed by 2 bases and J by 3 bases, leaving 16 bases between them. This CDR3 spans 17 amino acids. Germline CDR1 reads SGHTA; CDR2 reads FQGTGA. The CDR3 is CASSLSPRGRDTGELFF. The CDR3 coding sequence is TGTGCCAGCAGCTTATCCCCCAGAGGACGGGACACCGGGGAGCTGTTTTTT.

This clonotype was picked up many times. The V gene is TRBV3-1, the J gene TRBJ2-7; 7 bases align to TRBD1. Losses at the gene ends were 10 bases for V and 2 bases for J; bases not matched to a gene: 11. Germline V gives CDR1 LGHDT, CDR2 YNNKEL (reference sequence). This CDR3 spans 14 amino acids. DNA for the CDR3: TGTGCCACCGAACCGGGACAGCCACCCTACGAGCAGTACTTC. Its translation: CATEPGQPPYEQYF.

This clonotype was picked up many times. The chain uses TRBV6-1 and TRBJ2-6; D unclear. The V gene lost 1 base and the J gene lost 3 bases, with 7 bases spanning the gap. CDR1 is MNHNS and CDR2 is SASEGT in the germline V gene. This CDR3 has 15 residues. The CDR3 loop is CASSEVSDGANVLTF. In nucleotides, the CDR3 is TGTGCCAGCAGTGAAGTGTCAGATGGGGCCAACGTCCTGACTTTC.

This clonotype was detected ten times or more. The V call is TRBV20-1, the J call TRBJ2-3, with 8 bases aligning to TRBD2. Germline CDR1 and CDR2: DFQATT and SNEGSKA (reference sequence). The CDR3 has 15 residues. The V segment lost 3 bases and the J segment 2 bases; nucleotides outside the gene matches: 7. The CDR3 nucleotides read TGCAGTGCTAGGGCCAGCGGGGGATTCACAGATACGCAGTATTTT. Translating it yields CSARASGGFTDTQYF.

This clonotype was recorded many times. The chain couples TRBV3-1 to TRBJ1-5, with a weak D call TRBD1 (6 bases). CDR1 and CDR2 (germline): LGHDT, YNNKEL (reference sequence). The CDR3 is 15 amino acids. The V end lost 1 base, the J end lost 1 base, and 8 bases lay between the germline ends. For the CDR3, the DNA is TGTGCCAGCAGCCAAGGGACAGCCAGCAATCAGCCCCAGCATTTT. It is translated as CASSQGTASNQPQHF.

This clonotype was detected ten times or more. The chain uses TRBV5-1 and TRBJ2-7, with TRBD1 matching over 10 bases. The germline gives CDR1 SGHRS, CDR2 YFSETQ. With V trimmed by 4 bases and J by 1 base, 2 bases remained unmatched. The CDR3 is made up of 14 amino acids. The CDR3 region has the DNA TGCGCCAGCAGCCAGGGACAGGGGTCCTACGAGCAGTACTTC. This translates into CASSQGQGSYEQYF.

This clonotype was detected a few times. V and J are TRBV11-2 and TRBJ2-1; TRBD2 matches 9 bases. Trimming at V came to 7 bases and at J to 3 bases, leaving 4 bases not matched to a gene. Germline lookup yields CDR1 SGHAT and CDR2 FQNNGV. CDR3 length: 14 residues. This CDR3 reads CASMDSGSYNEQFF. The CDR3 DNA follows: TGTGCCAGCATGGATAGCGGGAGCTACAATGAGCAGTTCTTC. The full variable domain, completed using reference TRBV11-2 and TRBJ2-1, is EAGVAQSPRYKIIEKRQSVAFWCNPISGHATLYWYQQILGQGPKLLIQFQNNGVVDDSQLPKDRFSAERLKGVDSTLKIQPAKLEDSAVYLCASMDSGSYNEQFFGPGTRLTVL.

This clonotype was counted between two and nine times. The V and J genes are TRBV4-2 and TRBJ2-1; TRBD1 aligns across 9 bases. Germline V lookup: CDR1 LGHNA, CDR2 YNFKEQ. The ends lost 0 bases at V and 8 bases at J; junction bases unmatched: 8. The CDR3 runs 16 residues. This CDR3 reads CASSQESGQGGDEQFF. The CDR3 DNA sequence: TGTGCCAGCAGCCAAGAATCGGGACAGGGAGGGGATGAGCAGTTCTTC.

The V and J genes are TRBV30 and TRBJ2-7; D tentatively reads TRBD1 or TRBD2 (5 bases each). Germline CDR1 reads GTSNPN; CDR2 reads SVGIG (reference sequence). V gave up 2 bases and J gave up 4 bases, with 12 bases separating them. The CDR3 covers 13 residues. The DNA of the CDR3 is TGTGCCTGGAGTAAGGGGAGACCTTACGAGCAGTACTTC. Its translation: CAWSKGRPYEQYF.

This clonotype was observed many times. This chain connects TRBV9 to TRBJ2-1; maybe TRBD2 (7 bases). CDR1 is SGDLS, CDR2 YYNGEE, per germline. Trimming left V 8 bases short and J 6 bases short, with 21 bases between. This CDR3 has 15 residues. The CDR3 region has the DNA TGTGCCAGTTCGCGTTCTGGACGGGGGGCCAATGAGCAGTTCTTC. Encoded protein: CASSRSGRGANEQFF.

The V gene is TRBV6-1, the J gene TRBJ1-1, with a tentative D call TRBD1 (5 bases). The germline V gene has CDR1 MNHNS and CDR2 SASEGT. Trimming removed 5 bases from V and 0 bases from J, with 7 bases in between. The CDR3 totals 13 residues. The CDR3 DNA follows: TGTGCCAGCAGTAGACAGTTGAACACTGAAGCTTTCTTT. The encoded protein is CASSRQLNTEAFF.

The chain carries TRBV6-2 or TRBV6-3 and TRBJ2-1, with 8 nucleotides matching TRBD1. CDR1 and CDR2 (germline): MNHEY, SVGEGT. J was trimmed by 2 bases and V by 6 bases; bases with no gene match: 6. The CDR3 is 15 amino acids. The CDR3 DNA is TGTGCCAGCAGCCCCGGGACAGGTCCCTACAATGAGCAGTTCTTC. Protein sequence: CASSPGTGPYNEQFF.

The CDR3 coding sequence is TGCAGTGCTAGAGCTCAAGGCCTAGCGGTATTCACAGATACGCAGTATTTT. It codes for CSARAQGLAVFTDTQYF. The rearrangement joins TRBV20-1 to TRBJ2-3; TRBD2 matches 7 bases. CDR3 length: 17 amino acids. CDR1 DFQATT and CDR2 SNEGSKA come from the germline V gene (reference sequence). Trimming took 1 base from V and 2 from J; bases not matched to a gene: 12.

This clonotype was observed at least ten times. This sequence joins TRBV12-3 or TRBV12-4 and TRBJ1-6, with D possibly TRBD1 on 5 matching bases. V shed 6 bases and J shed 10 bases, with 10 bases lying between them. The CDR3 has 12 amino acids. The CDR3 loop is CASSRQRSPLHF. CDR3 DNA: TGTGCCAGCAGCCGACAGCGCTCACCCCTCCACTTT.

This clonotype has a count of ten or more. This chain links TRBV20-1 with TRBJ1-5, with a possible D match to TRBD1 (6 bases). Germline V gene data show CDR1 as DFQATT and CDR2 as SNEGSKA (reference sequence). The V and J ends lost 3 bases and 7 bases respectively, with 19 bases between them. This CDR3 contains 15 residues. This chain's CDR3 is CSASRVELGAQPQHF. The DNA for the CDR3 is TGCAGTGCTAGTCGAGTTGAATTGGGGGCCCAGCCCCAGCATTTT.

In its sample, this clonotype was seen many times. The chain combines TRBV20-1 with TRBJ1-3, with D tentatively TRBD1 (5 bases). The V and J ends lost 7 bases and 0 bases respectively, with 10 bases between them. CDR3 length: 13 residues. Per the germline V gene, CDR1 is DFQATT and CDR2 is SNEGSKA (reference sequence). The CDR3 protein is CSGTRSSGNTIYF. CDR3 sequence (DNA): TGCAGTGGGACACGGAGCTCTGGAAACACCATATATTTT.